The 13 T cell receptor beta chains below all came from one sample that was sequenced in a study of tumor-infiltrating lymphocytes in primary liver carcinoma. Production of TCR beta cDNA used approximately 0.55 ug total RNA together with a constant-region primer. Employing slightly modified ARM-PCR, three nested multiplex PCR rounds were run, and these gave rise to the TCR beta libraries. PCR rounds one and two used TRBV1-TRBV30 forward primers with a C-beta reverse primer for about 11 cycles each. TCRdb itself ran the multiplex PCR reads through MiXCR, one entry per CDR3 protein. The sample gives about 330,000 distinct CDR3 sequences, around three fifths of which show up once; about 6.5% is in the top ten. Blood RNA came from unsorted whole blood; germline DNA was also extracted. The sequencing input was peripheral blood. The receptors here all came from a man aged 40-55 years with primary liver carcinoma and hepatitis B virus infection.

The table lists this clonotype with a few counts. The V call is TRBV6-5, the J call TRBJ1-2; D uncertain. The CDR3 sequence is 13 residues long. CDR1 and CDR2 (germline): MNHEY, SVGAGI. V was clipped by 6 bases and J by 8 bases, with 16 bases between them. The CDR3 loop reads CASSHRGGIGYTF. The CDR3 coding sequence is TGTGCCAGCAGCCACCGGGGAGGCATAGGCTACACCTTC.

The chain links TRBV25-1 to TRBJ2-1; D is unclear. This CDR3 has 14 amino acids. Trimming stripped 3 bases from V and 0 bases from J, with 6 bases between. CDR1 is MGHDK and CDR2 is SYGVNS in the germline V gene. The CDR3 here is CASSDFNSYNEQFF. The CDR3 DNA sequence: TGTGCCAGCAGTGATTTTAACTCCTACAATGAGCAGTTCTTC.

With regard to this clonotype: The junction does not match germline at one end; this may be a read error. This chain uses TRBV6-1 with TRBJ2-5; 10 bases fit TRBD1. CDR1 and CDR2 (germline): MNHNS, SASEGT. There are 17 residues in the CDR3. As DNA, the CDR3 is TGTGTCAGCAGTTACGGGACAGGGGCCCCACTTCAAGAGACCCAGTACTTC. Residues: CVSSYGTGAPLQETQYF.

With regard to this clonotype: A read error may be the cause here, since a much bigger clone is one base away. The V call is TRBV6-2 or TRBV6-3, the J call TRBJ1-6; D unresolved. V was shortened by 10 bases and J by 7 bases, with 11 bases between the two germline ends. Germline CDR1 and CDR2: MNHEY and SVGEGT. CDR3 length equals 12 residues. The CDR3 loop reads CATLGVNSPLHF. DNA of the CDR3: TGTGCCACCCTAGGCGTGAATTCACCCCTCCACTTT.

This clonotype was detected once. This rearrangement joins TRBV7-9 to TRBJ2-1, with D possibly matching TRBD2 (5 bases). V was clipped by 1 base and J by 9 bases, with 22 bases between them. Germline V gene sequence: CDR1 SEHNR, CDR2 FQNEAQ (reference sequence). There are 17 residues in the CDR3. CDR3 nucleotides: TGTGCCAGCAGCTTAGACCGGCTAGTGGGAGTAAGAGGTGAGCAGTTCTTC. As protein: CASSLDRLVGVRGEQFF.

The V call is TRBV6-2 or TRBV6-3, the J call TRBJ1-5; TRBD1 agrees at 7 bases. Losses at the gene ends were 4 bases for V and 14 bases for J; bases not matched to a gene: 11. CDR1 and CDR2 from the germline V gene are MNHEY and SVGEGT. The CDR3 loop spans 13 amino acids. The CDR3 protein is CASSLQGNQPKHF. The CDR3 region has the DNA TGTGCCAGCAGTTTACAGGGGAATCAGCCAAAGCATTTT.

Concerning this clonotype: The CDR3 carries no conserved terminal phenylalanine or tryptophan, so it likely arises from a read error. The J gene is TRBJ2-2, the V gene TRBV5-6; 8 bases match TRBD2. This CDR3 region has 15 residues. The germline V gene has CDR1 SGHDT and CDR2 YYEEEE. V dropped 4 bases and J dropped 6; count of bases not matched to a gene: 8. DNA of the CDR3: TGTGCCAGCAGCCTGGCTGGGCGGGAGGCCGGGGAGCTGTTTATT. It yields the protein CASSLAGREAGELFI.

This clonotype was counted many times. The chain joins TRBV10-1 to TRBJ2-7; D might be TRBD2 (5 bases). The CDR3 has 15 residues. V lost 1 base, J lost 5 bases, and 15 bases lay in between. CDR1 and CDR2 (germline): WNHNN, SYGVQD (reference sequence). The DNA of the CDR3 is TGCGCCAGCAGTGAGTTCGGACTTAGAAGGAACGAGCAGTACTTC. It specifies CASSEFGLRRNEQYF.

This clonotype was recorded many times. The chain joins TRBV6-5 to TRBJ2-5; 14 bases align to TRBD2. There are 15 residues in the CDR3. Germline V gene data show CDR1 as MNHEY and CDR2 as SVGAGI. V lost 5 bases and J lost 5; bases outside the gene matches: 4. The CDR3 loop is CASSGGLAGVETQYF. CDR3 nucleotides: TGTGCCAGCAGTGGGGGACTAGCGGGAGTGGAGACCCAGTACTTC.

This clonotype was detected only a few times. The J gene is TRBJ1-1, the V gene TRBV7-9; D unresolved. With 6 bases removed from V and 0 bases from J, the gap between germline ends came to 8 bases. The CDR3 contains 13 residues. Germline CDR1 and CDR2: SEHNR and FQNEAQ (reference sequence). CDR3 in amino acids: CASSSGMNTEAFF. The DNA for the CDR3 is TGTGCCAGCAGTTCGGGGATGAACACTGAAGCTTTCTTT.

In the case of this clonotype: At one of its ends the junction is not consistent with the germline gene, which may arise from a read error. The chain has TRBV11-2 and TRBJ2-5; 7 bases are shared with TRBD2. CDR1 is SGHAT and CDR2 is FQNNGV in the germline V gene. The CDR3 spans 17 residues. The CDR3: CASNLGGTTSWRDTQYF. In nucleotides, the CDR3 is TGTGCCAGCAACTTAGGCGGGACTACCTCTTGGCGGGATACCCAGTATTTC.

This clonotype was detected ten times or more. The chain joins TRBV5-4 to TRBJ2-1; 10 positions match TRBD2. CDR1 is SGHNT, CDR2 YYREEE, per germline (reference sequence). J gave up 3 bases and V 6 bases, and 9 bases lay outside the gene matches. CDR3 length equals 16 residues. The CDR3 region has the DNA TGTGCCAGCAAACCGGAGGCTAGCGGGAGCTACAATGAGCAGTTCTTC. Residues: CASKPEASGSYNEQFF.

This clonotype was observed a handful of times. The genes are TRBV4-1 and TRBJ1-4; TRBD1 agrees at 7 bases. V lost 4 bases, J lost 4 bases, and 6 bases stayed unmatched. Per germline, CDR1 MGHRA and CDR2 YSYEKL. The CDR3 contains 15 residues. The CDR3 loop reads CASSRRTGDNEKLFF. CDR3 nucleotide sequence: TGCGCCAGCAGCCGAAGGACAGGAGATAATGAAAAACTGTTTTTT.